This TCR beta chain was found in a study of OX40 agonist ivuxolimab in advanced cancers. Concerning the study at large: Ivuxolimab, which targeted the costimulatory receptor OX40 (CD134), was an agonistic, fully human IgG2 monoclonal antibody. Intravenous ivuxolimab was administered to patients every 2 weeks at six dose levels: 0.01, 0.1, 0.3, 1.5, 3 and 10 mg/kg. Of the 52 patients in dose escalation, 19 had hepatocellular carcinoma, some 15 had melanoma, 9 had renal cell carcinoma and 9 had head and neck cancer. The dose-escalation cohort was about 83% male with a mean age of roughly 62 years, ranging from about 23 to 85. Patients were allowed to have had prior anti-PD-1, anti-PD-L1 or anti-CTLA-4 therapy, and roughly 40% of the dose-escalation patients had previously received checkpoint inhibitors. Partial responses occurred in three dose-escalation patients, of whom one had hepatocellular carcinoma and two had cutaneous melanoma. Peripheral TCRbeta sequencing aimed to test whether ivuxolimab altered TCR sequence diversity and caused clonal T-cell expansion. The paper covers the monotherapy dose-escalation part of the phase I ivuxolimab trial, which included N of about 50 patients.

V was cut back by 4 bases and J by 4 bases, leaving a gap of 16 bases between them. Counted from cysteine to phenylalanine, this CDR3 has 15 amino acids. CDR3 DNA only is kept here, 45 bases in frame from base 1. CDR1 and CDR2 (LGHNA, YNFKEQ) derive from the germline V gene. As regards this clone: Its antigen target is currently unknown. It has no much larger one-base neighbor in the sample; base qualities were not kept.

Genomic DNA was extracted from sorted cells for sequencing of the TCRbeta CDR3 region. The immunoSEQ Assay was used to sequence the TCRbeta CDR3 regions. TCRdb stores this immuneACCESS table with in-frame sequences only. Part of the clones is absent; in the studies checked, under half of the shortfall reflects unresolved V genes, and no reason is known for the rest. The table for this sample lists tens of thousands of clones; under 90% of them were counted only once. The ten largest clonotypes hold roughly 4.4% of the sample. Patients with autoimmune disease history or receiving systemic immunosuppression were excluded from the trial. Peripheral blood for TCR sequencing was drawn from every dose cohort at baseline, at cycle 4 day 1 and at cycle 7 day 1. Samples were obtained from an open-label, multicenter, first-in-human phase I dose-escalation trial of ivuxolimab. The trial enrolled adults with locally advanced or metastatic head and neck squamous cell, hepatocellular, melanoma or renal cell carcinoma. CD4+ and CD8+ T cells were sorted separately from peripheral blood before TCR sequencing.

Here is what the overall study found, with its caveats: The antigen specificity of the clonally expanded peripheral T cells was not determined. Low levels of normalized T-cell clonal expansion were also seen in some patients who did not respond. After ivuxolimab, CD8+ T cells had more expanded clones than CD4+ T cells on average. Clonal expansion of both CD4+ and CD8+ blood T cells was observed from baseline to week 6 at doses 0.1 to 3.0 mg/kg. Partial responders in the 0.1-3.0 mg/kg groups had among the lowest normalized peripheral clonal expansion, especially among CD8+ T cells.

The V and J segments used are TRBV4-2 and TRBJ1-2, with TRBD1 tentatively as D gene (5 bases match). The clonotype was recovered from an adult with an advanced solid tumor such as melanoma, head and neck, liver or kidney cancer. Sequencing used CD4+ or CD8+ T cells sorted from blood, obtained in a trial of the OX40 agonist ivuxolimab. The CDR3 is CASSPRRGVSYGYTF. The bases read TGTGCCAGCAGCCCCCGGAGAGGGGTCTCCTATGGCTACACCTTC.